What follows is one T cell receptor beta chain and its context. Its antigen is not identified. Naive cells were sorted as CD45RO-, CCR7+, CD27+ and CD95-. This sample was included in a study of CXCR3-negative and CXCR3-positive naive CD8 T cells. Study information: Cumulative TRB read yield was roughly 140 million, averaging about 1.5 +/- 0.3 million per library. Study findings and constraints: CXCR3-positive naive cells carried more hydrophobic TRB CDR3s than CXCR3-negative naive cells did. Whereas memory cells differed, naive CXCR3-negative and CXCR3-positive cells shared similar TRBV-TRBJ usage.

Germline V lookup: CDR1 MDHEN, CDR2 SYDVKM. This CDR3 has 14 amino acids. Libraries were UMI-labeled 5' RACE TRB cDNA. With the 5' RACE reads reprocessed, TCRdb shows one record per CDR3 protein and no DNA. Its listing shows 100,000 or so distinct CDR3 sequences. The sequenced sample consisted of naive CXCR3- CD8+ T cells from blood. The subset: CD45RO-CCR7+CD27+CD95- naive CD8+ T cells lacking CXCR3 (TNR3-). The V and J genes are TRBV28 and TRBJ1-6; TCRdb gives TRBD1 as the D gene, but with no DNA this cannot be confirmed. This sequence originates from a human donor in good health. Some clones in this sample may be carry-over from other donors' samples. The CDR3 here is CASSLTGMGSPLHF.